The present T cell receptor beta chain was sequenced within a study of cytomegalovirus exposure and HLA in healthy donors. Study details: Of roughly 400 genotyped donors, around 76% clustered with self-reported Caucasian donors. Broader study findings: An analysis done earlier found most TCR beta V segments productive about 87% or about 30% of the time.

The PCR had 60 Vbeta and 13 Jbeta primers. TCRdb's copy holds only in-frame clones and misses some; the assay was immunoSEQ multiplex PCR. The sample lists 40,000 to 55,000 clones, 70% to 80% occurring once. Sample share makes this clone medium-sized (0.01 to 0.1%). The antigen is unknown. V trimming: 6 bases; J trimming: 5 bases; junction bases outside the gene matches: 5. The CDR3 covers 14 residues. CDR1 and CDR2 from the germline V gene are SNHLY and FYNNEI. The source is a man aged 30 to 45 in good health and CMV-seronegative. The specimen was PBMCs. The chain is built from TRBV2 and TRBJ2-2; 8 bases line up with TRBD1. CDR3 nucleotides: TGTGCCAGCAGGAGACAGGGGAGGACCGGGGAGCTGTTTTTT. It is translated as CASRRQGRTGELFF.